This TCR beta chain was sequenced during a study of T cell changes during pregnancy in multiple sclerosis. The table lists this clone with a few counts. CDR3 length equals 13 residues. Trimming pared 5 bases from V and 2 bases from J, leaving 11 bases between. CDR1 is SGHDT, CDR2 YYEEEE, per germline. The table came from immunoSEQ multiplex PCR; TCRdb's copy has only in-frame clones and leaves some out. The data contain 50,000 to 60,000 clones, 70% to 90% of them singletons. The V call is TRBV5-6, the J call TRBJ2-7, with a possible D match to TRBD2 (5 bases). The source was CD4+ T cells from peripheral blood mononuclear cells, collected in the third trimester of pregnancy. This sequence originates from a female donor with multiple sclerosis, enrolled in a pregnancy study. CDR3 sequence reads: CASSPGMAYEQYF. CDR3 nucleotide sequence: TGTGCCAGCAGTCCCGGGATGGCCTACGAGCAGTACTTC.